Following are 9 T cell receptor beta chains from one sample sequenced in a study of CD8 T cells in Susac syndrome. Reverse transcription of roughly 0.45 to 1 ug RNA was performed with random hexamers. In TCRdb, the immunoSEQ multiplex PCR reads were re-called with MiXCR into one record per CDR3 protein. Here the sample spans about 140,000 distinct CDR3 sequences, 95% being singletons. The sequenced sample consisted of CD4+ T cells from PBMCs. Receptor source: a human donor with Susac syndrome.

V is TRBV30 and J is TRBJ2-5; tentative D call: TRBD2 (6 bases). CDR3 length: 13 residues. Trimming stripped 3 bases from V and 5 bases from J, with 13 bases between. CDR1 is GTSNPN and CDR2 is SVGIG in the germline V gene (reference sequence). The CDR3 is CAWSGTSPETQYF. The CDR3 DNA follows: TGTGCCTGGAGCGGAACTAGCCCGGAGACCCAGTACTTC.

This clonotype was observed a single time. The V gene is TRBV7-2, the J gene TRBJ2-5; 11 nucleotides agree with TRBD2. The CDR3 totals 15 residues. Germline V CDR1 and CDR2: SGHTA, FQGNSA. Unmatched junction bases numbered 3, after V lost 2 bases and J lost 4 bases. The CDR3 nucleotides are TGTGCCAGCAGCTTACCCCTAGCGGGAGGAGAGACCCAGTACTTC. Translated, it gives CASSLPLAGGETQYF. Full variable domain (outside the CDR3, taken from reference TRBV7-2 and TRBJ2-5): GAGVSQSPSNKVTEKGKDVELRCDPISGHTALYWYRQSLGQGLEFLIYFQGNSAPDKSGLPSDRFSAERTGGSVSTLTIQRTQQEDSAVYLCASSLPLAGGETQYFGPGTRLLVL.

The V and J genes are TRBV30 and TRBJ1-3, with D maybe TRBD1 (6 bases). The CDR3 has 15 residues. The V and J ends lost 3 bases and 0 bases respectively, with 12 bases between them. Germline assignment: CDR1 GTSNPN and CDR2 SVGIG (reference sequence). The CDR3 DNA reads as TGTGCCTGGAGAGAACAGGGAAGCTCTGGAAACACCATATATTTT. Amino acids: CAWREQGSSGNTIYF.

The rearrangement links TRBV28 to TRBJ1-5; D ambiguous. The V and J ends lost 5 bases and 6 bases respectively, with 11 bases between them. CDR1 and CDR2 from the germline V gene are MDHEN and SYDVKM. The CDR3 length is 13 residues. CDR3: CASSLRAVQPQHF. The CDR3 nucleotides are TGTGCCAGCAGTCTCCGGGCAGTTCAGCCCCAGCATTTT.

V is TRBV25-1 and J is TRBJ2-1; 7 positions agree with TRBD2. Trimming took 2 bases from V and 4 from J; bases not matched to a gene: 8. The V gene's germline CDR1 is MGHDK and CDR2 SYGVNS. The CDR3 totals 16 residues. CDR3 loop: CASSEQGLAAYNEQFF. The CDR3 nucleotides read TGTGCCAGCAGTGAACAGGGCCTAGCGGCATACAATGAGCAGTTCTTC. Variable domain in full (rest from reference TRBV25-1 and TRBJ2-1): EADIYQTPRYLVIGTGKKITLECSQTMGHDKMYWYQQDPGMELHLIHYSYGVNSTEKGDLSSESTVSRIRTEHFPLTLESARPSHTSQYLCASSEQGLAAYNEQFFGPGTRLTVL.

V is TRBV10-3 and J is TRBJ2-2, with TRBD2 matching 7 bases. The CDR3 extends over 15 amino acids. V was clipped by 5 bases and J by 4 bases; unmatched bases: 7. CDR1 and CDR2 (germline): ENHRY, SYGVKD. The CDR3 here is CAISKVGGTTGELFF. The CDR3 nucleotides are TGTGCCATCAGTAAAGTGGGGGGGACCACCGGGGAGCTGTTTTTT.

J is TRBJ2-1 and V is TRBV7-2; no clear D. Germline V gene lookup returns CDR1 SGHTA and CDR2 FQGNSA. The CDR3 loop spans 14 amino acids. V shed 6 bases and J shed 9 bases, with 18 bases lying between them. In DNA, the CDR3 is TGTGCCAGCAGGTCACAGTGGGCTACGCGTGAGCAGTTCTTC. It codes for CASRSQWATREQFF. Filled out from reference TRBV7-2 and TRBJ2-1, the complete variable domain reads GAGVSQSPSNKVTEKGKDVELRCDPISGHTALYWYRQSLGQGLEFLIYFQGNSAPDKSGLPSDRFSAERTGGSVSTLTIQRTQQEDSAVYLCASRSQWATREQFFGPGTRLTVL.

The chain is built from TRBV5-4 and TRBJ2-3; D gene ambiguous. The CDR3 spans 15 residues. V was shortened by 4 bases and J by 6 bases, with 18 bases between the two germline ends. Germline V gives CDR1 SGHNT, CDR2 YYREEE (reference sequence). CDR3 in amino acids: CASSKTAGVGDTQYF. The CDR3 DNA reads as TGTGCCAGCAGCAAAACCGCTGGGGTGGGGGATACGCAGTATTTT.

The chain links TRBV12-3 or TRBV12-4 to TRBJ1-1; D is ambiguous. V shed 3 bases and J shed 4 bases, with 6 bases lying between them. This CDR3 has 12 residues. CDR3 protein: CASSFEGTEAFF. For the CDR3, the DNA is TGTGCCAGCAGTTTTGAGGGCACTGAAGCTTTCTTT.